This TCR beta chain was found in a study of T cell responses to AZD1222 COVID-19 vaccine. General study findings and limits: Researchers report vaccine-associated CD4 TCRs spanning spike, with dominance at 160-218 and 743-854. Donors in the cohort were predominantly white British and more often female, and clonal diversity was possibly underestimated.

Losses at the gene ends were 3 bases for V and 3 bases for J; bases not matched to a gene: 12. There are 18 residues in the CDR3. CDR1 is MNHNS and CDR2 is SASEGT in the germline V gene. Repertoires were generated with immunoSEQ multiplex PCR, while TCRdb's copy carries only in-frame clones and drops some. The table lists about 90,000 clones, roughly 90% of them singletons. With respect to this clone: Antigen unknown.

The chain combines TRBV6-1 with TRBJ2-1, with TRBD1 matching over 9 bases. The source of this sequence is an adult who received the AZD1222 COVID-19 vaccine. This specimen was peripheral blood, taken 28 days after the second AZD1222 dose. CDR3 protein: CASSDPRDRVPLYNEQFF. CDR3 nucleotide sequence: TGTGCCAGCAGTGACCCCCGGGACAGGGTCCCTCTCTACAATGAGCAGTTCTTC.